Below, 20 T cell receptor beta chains from the same sample are listed, as sequenced in a study of CD8 T cells in ankylosing spondylitis. TCRdb re-called the 5' RACE reads through MiXCR, storing one row per CDR3 protein. The sample carries around 300,000 distinct CDR3 sequences, 11% recorded once. The sequencing input was blood, either unsorted or a sorted T cell fraction (not recorded which). The receptors come from a female donor with ankylosing spondylitis or in good health (not recorded which).

This clonotype was seen repeatedly, ten times or more. This rearrangement joins TRBV5-1 to TRBJ1-2; 7 bases align to TRBD1. CDR1 and CDR2 from the germline V gene are SGHRS and YFSETQ. With V trimmed by 0 bases and J by 2 bases, 1 base remained unmatched. This CDR3 comprises 14 residues. The chain's CDR3 is CASSLGDSNYGYTF. Written as DNA, the CDR3 is TGCGCCAGCAGCTTGGGGGACAGCAACTATGGCTACACCTTC.

This clonotype was counted at least ten times. The gene calls are TRBV10-2 and TRBJ2-4; D gene ambiguous. This CDR3 is built from 17 residues. Germline CDR1 reads WSHSY; CDR2 reads SAAADI. V lost 6 bases and J lost 1, with 19 bases in between. CDR3 residues: CASSDPAPPKAKNIQYF. The CDR3 DNA reads as TGCGCCAGCAGCGACCCGGCTCCTCCGAAGGCCAAAAACATTCAGTACTTC.

This clonotype was observed many times. The genes are TRBV5-5 and TRBJ2-2, with 13 bases lining up with TRBD2. The trim removed 1 base at V and 5 bases at J, leaving 5 bases unmatched. Germline assignment: CDR1 SGHKS and CDR2 YYEKEE (reference sequence). The CDR3 totals 17 residues. The CDR3 loop reads CASSLTSGRASTGELFF. CDR3 DNA sequence: TGTGCCAGCAGCTTGACTAGCGGGAGGGCCTCTACCGGGGAGCTGTTTTTT.

A note on this clonotype: This may be a read error: a much more frequent sequence differs by one nucleotide. The gene calls are TRBV20-1 and TRBJ2-7, with 8 positions matching TRBD2. CDR3 size: 12 residues. CDR1 is DFQATT, CDR2 SNEGSKA, per germline (reference sequence). The CDR3 DNA follows: TGCAGTGCCCCCGGGACTAGTAGCGAGCAGCACTTC. It yields the protein CSAPGTSSEQHF.

On this clonotype: A clone one base away is much larger, so this may be a read error. This rearrangement joins TRBV12-3 or TRBV12-4 to TRBJ2-7, with D perhaps matching TRBD1 or TRBD2 (5 bases each). The V end was cut by 1 base, the J end by 3 bases, with 10 bases between. This CDR3 comprises 14 residues. The CDR3 DNA follows: TGTGCCAGCAGTTTAGGAGGGGAGTTCTACGAGCAGTACTTC. It is translated as CASSLGGEFYEQYF.

This clonotype was seen repeatedly, ten times or more. This chain connects TRBV29-1 to TRBJ1-2; D is unresolved. The CDR3 extends over 13 amino acids. V was cut by 4 bases and J by 2 bases, with 11 bases left in between. The germline gives CDR1 SQVTM, CDR2 ANQGSEA. CDR3 bases: TGCAGCGTTGGTGAAAATTTGAACTATGGCTACACCTTC. Its protein product is CSVGENLNYGYTF. Combining the CDR3 with reference TRBV29-1 and TRBJ1-2 gives the whole variable domain SAVISQKPSRDICQRGTSLTIQCQVDSQVTMMFWYRQQPGQSLTLIATANQGSEATYESGFVIDKFPISRPNLTFSTLTVSNMSPEDSSIYLCSVGENLNYGYTFGSGTRLTVV.

The chain links TRBV3-1 to TRBJ2-2, with D perhaps assigned TRBD1 or TRBD2 (7 bases each). Trimming took 4 bases from V and 5 from J, leaving 11 bases between them. Germline CDR1 and CDR2: LGHDT and YNNKEL (reference sequence). This CDR3 spans 14 amino acids. CDR3 loop: CASSPAGQTGELFF. For the CDR3, the DNA is TGTGCCAGCAGCCCAGCGGGACAGACCGGGGAGCTGTTTTTT.

This rearrangement joins TRBV14 to TRBJ2-1; 13 bases agree with TRBD2. From germline, CDR1 is SGHDN and CDR2 FVKESK. J lost 7 bases, V lost 3 bases, and 12 bases had no gene match. CDR3 length: 18 residues. DNA for the CDR3: TGTGCCAGCAGCCAGGGGAGCTGGACTAGCGGGAGAAGGAATGAGCAGTTCTTC. Encoded protein: CASSQGSWTSGRRNEQFF.

This clonotype has at least ten counts. CDR3 in amino acids: CASSLLAASTYEQYF. DNA for the CDR3: TGTGCCAGCAGTTTATTAGCAGCTAGTACCTACGAGCAGTACTTC. This rearrangement joins TRBV27 to TRBJ2-7; D is uncertain. CDR3 length: 15 amino acids. Germline CDR1 is MNHEY and CDR2 is SMNVEV (reference sequence). V lost 1 base, J lost 2 bases, and 12 bases lay in between.

The chain uses TRBV3-1 and TRBJ2-5; 11 bases match TRBD2. After removal of 3 bases from V and 0 bases from J, the junction contained 6 bases not matched to a gene. The CDR3 totals 17 residues. Germline V lookup: CDR1 LGHDT, CDR2 YNNKEL (reference sequence). The CDR3 spells CASSQALAGDYQETQYF. CDR3 DNA sequence: TGTGCCAGCAGCCAGGCACTAGCGGGGGACTACCAAGAGACCCAGTACTTC.

This clonotype was seen ten or more times. The genes are TRBV5-1 and TRBJ1-4; a weak D match, TRBD1 (6 bases). V lost 4 bases to trimming and J lost 0 bases, with 13 bases between them. Looked up from germline, CDR1 is SGHRS and CDR2 is YFSETQ. The CDR3 contains 16 residues. CDR3 loop: CASSLRRTATNEKLFF. The CDR3 DNA reads TGCGCCAGCAGCCTACGAAGGACAGCAACTAATGAAAAACTGTTTTTT.

At least ten counts were recorded for this clonotype. This rearrangement joins TRBV20-1 to TRBJ2-1; 7 nucleotides line up with TRBD2. The CDR3 spans 14 residues. V gave up 6 bases and J gave up 3 bases; unmatched junction bases: 8. Germline CDR1 is DFQATT and CDR2 is SNEGSKA (reference sequence). CDR3 DNA sequence: TGCAGTGCACCGCCGGGACTAAGCTACAATGAGCAGTTCTTC. Its translation: CSAPPGLSYNEQFF.

A few counts support this clonotype. The CDR3 spells CASSDGQGKMETQYF. CDR3 in DNA: TGTGCCAGCAGTGACGGACAGGGGAAAATGGAGACCCAGTACTTC. This rearrangement joins TRBV6-1 to TRBJ2-5, with 9 bases matching TRBD1. The CDR3 is made up of 15 amino acids. The junction had 7 bases not matched to a gene; V was cut back by 3 bases and J by 5 bases. Germline-derived CDR1 and CDR2 are MNHNS and SASEGT.

This clonotype has a count of ten or more. This chain links TRBV5-1 with TRBJ2-2; tentative D call: TRBD1 (6 bases). The CDR3 has 14 amino acids. Germline CDR1 SGHRS, CDR2 YFSETQ. The V end lost 5 bases, the J end lost 0 bases, and 8 bases lay between the germline ends. CDR3 amino acids: CASRWGPNTGELFF. CDR3 coding DNA: TGCGCCAGCAGATGGGGGCCGAACACCGGGGAGCTGTTTTTT.

This clonotype has a count of ten or more. The genes are TRBV5-1 and TRBJ2-3; tentative D call: TRBD1 (5 bases). Germline-derived CDR1 and CDR2 are SGHRS and YFSETQ. The CDR3 sequence is 15 residues long. V lost 6 bases to trimming and J lost 2 bases, with 16 bases between them. CDR3 loop: CASKIQVRFTDTQYF. The CDR3 nucleotides read TGCGCCAGCAAAATACAGGTTCGCTTCACAGATACGCAGTATTTT.

This clonotype was seen ten or more times. This CDR3 reads CSAVDGTARLNYGYTF. The CDR3 DNA reads TGCAGTGCTGTCGACGGGACGGCGCGTCTTAACTATGGCTACACCTTC. The chain joins TRBV20-1 to TRBJ1-2, with a tentative D call TRBD1 (5 bases). Between the trimmed V and J ends, which lost 5 bases and 1 base, there was a span of 20 bases. Germline CDR1 DFQATT, CDR2 SNEGSKA (reference sequence). The CDR3 covers 16 residues.

This clonotype was recorded at least ten times. The chain joins TRBV28 to TRBJ2-1; TRBD1 is a possible D gene (5 bases). The V end was cut by 2 bases, the J end by 2 bases, with 13 bases between. The CDR3 runs to 16 residues. The germline V gene has CDR1 MDHEN and CDR2 SYDVKM. The CDR3 reads CASSLRAGSAYNEQFF. The CDR3 nucleotides are TGTGCCAGCAGTTTAAGGGCAGGGTCAGCCTACAATGAGCAGTTCTTC.

This chain links TRBV6-1 with TRBJ1-2; TRBD1 aligns across 11 bases. Germline V gives CDR1 MNHNS, CDR2 SASEGT. The V segment lost 6 bases and the J segment 6 bases; nucleotides outside the gene matches: 9. The CDR3 has 15 residues. CDR3 region: CASRTSDRGLHGYTF. The DNA of the CDR3 is TGTGCCAGCAGGACCTCGGACAGGGGGCTTCATGGCTACACCTTC.

At least ten counts were recorded for this clonotype. The chain is built from TRBV13 and TRBJ1-2, with D unresolved. CDR1 is PRHDT, CDR2 FYEKMQ, per germline (reference sequence). This CDR3 contains 13 residues. V gave up 5 bases and J gave up 3 bases, with 10 bases separating them. The CDR3 sequence: CASSMTTDYGYTF. The CDR3 DNA reads TGTGCCAGCAGCATGACCACCGACTATGGCTACACCTTC.

This clonotype showed up many times. The CDR3 nucleotides are TGCGCCAGCTTCCGGGAAGGTCTGGCAGATACGCAGTATTTT. Translating gives CASFREGLADTQYF. The chain is built from TRBV5-1 and TRBJ2-3; the D gene is possibly TRBD2 (5 bases). The CDR3 length is 14 residues. Looked up from germline, CDR1 is SGHRS and CDR2 is YFSETQ. Trimming cost V 7 bases and J 4 bases, with 16 bases left between them.